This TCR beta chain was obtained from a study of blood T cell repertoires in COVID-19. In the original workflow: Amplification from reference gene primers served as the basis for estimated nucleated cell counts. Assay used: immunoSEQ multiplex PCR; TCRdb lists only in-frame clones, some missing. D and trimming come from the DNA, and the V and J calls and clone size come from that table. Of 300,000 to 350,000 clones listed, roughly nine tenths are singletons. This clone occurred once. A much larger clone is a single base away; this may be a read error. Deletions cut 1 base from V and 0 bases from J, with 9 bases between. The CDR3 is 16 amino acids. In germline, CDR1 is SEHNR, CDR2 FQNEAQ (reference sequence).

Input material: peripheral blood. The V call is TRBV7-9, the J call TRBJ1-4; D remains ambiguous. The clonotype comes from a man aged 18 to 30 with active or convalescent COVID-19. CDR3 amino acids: CASSLGFSATNEKLFF. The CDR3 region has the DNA TGTGCCAGCAGCTTAGGTTTCAGTGCAACTAATGAAAAACTGTTTTTT.